This TCR beta chain was documented in a study of regulatory T cells in long-lasting Graves disease. Germline V gene sequence: CDR1 MNHNS, CDR2 SASEGT. The CDR3 is 14 residues long. Trimming took 3 bases from V and 6 from J; bases not matched to a gene: 3. The time point: persistent/refractory GD, antithyroid drugs over 5 years with positive TRAb. The TCR library was made from RNA extracted from PBMCs. Arm-PCR of CDR3 regions with iRepertoire HTBI primers generated TCR beta libraries. TCRdb reprocessed the multiplex PCR reads via MiXCR and lists one record per CDR3 protein. The data contain about 310,000 distinct CDR3 sequences, roughly 21% of them singletons. In regard to this clonotype: As yet, its antigen is unknown.

Study observations and caveats: Researchers reported studying only peripheral blood, not thyroid tissue.

The receptor comes from a female donor with Graves disease. The chain links TRBV6-1 to TRBJ2-2, with 8 bases matching TRBD1. This specimen was peripheral blood mononuclear cells (PBMCs), taken when the disease was refractory, from a patient treated with antithyroid drugs. Here the CDR3 reads CASSDRGLAGELFF. The DNA for the CDR3 is TGTGCCAGCAGTGACAGGGGGCTCGCCGGGGAGCTGTTTTTT.